What follows describes a single TCR beta chain. What antigen it recognizes has not been identified. Base qualities are not at hand, and no much larger clone is one base apart. Germline trimming amounts to 7 bases on V and 7 bases on J, with 5 as the count of junction bases outside the gene matches. The CDR3 contains 12 residues, cysteine and phenylalanine counted. Of the read, only the CDR3 DNA is kept; its 36 bases are in frame from base 1. CDR1 and CDR2 were assigned from the germline V gene (reference sequence) as LNHDA and SQIVND. This sample was taken from a study of T cell responses to AZD1222 COVID-19 vaccine (dated by TCRdb to the early 2020s). With regard to the full study: TCR sequencing covered approximately 230 trial participants: about 210 given two doses of AZD1222 and approximately 26 given two doses of MenACWY control vaccine. Enrollment into the trials was organized by age into subgroups of 18-55, 56-69 and 70-plus years, and those subgroups contained roughly 140, 27 and 60 TCR-sequenced participants, respectively.

The CDR3 regions of human TCRbeta chains were analyzed by immunosequencing. The authors' analysis ran thus. TCRs in the repertoires were matched against a reference library of SARS-CoV-2-specific TCRs that had been generated with the MIRA antigen-specificity platform. Breadth was defined as the fraction of unique TCRs that were SARS-CoV-2-associated. Depth was defined as the fraction of total T cells that were SARS-CoV-2-associated. Using the MIRA data, every spike-specific TCR was mapped to the spike region that the TCR reacted to and assigned to either a CD4 or a CD8 class. Log10-transformed breadth and depth values were compared by one-way ANOVA with Sidak's multiple comparisons tests. TCRdb limited this immuneACCESS table to in-frame rearrangements with V and J called. A share of clones is missing; checked studies link under half to unresolved V genes, and the rest is unexplained. V, J and clone size are taken as reported in that table, and D and trimming were inferred from the DNA itself. In this sample the table shows 150,000 to 200,000 clones, around nine tenths of which occur a single time. Roughly 12% of the sample belongs to the ten largest clones.

What the research found in general, with its limitations: Because no day 14 peak-response samples were available, repertoires were characterized only after the peak T cell response. Nearly half of unique spike-specific TCRs reportedly recognized epitopes outside regions mutated in the B.1.351 and B.1.1.7 variants. The vaccine-associated CD4 TCRs covered the entire spike protein, and the dominant responses fell in regions 160-218 and 743-854. The 56-69-year group was small, and its depth increase did not reach significance, likely because of low power. Participants were mostly white British and included more females than males, and it was suggested by the authors that clonal diversity may have been underestimated. Spike-specific TCR breadth and depth rose significantly after two AZD1222 doses compared with day 0 and with MenACWY recipients. Conclusions about previously exposed vaccinees are limited because only five to seven AZD1222 recipients were SARS-CoV-2 seropositive at baseline.

This sample's time point label indicates: about 28 days (+/-7) after the second vaccine dose. AZD1222 recipients whose second dose came at about 4 weeks and those whose second dose came at about 12 weeks were combined into one group, since spike-specific TCR depth and breadth did not differ between the two schedules. The vaccinee samples were drawn from two UK trials, COV001 and COV002, one of which was a single-blind randomized controlled phase 2/3 trial testing AZD1222 (ChAdOx1 nCoV-19) in healthy adults. Trial participant PBMC samples were collected at day 0 and day 28 after the second dose for TCRbeta chain sequencing.

Here the sequenced sample was peripheral blood, taken 28 days after the second AZD1222 dose. This receptor chain uses TRBV19 and TRBJ2-7, with TRBD1 identical over 9 junction bases. This clonotype was sampled from an adult who received the AZD1222 COVID-19 vaccine. The CDR3: CASKQGASEQYF. The nucleotide sequence reads TGTGCCAGTAAACAGGGGGCGTCGGAGCAGTACTTC.